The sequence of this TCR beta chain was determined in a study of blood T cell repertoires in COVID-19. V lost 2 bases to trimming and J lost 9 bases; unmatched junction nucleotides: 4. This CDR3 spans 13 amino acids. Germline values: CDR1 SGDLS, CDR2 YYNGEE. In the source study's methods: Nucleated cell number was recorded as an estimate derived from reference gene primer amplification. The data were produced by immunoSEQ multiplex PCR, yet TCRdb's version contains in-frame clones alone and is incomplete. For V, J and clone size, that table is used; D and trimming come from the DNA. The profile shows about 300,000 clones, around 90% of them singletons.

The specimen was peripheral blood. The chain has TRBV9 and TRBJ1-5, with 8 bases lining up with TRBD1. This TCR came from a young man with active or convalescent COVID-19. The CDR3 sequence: CASSVRGRGPQHF. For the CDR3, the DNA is TGTGCCAGCAGCGTCAGGGGGCGAGGGCCCCAGCATTTT.